A selection of T cell receptor beta chains follows, all from one sample in a study of PD-L1 blockade in urothelial cancer. Some clones are missing from TCRdb's copy, which holds only in-frame ones; the method was immunoSEQ multiplex PCR. Among over 20,000 clones, around 91% were seen once, and the ten largest hold around 11%. This specimen was PBMCs, taken around atezolizumab (anti-PD-L1) treatment. The receptors here all came from a woman aged 60-70 years with urothelial cancer. The CDR3 runs from the conserved cysteine through the conserved F or W. D genes are given only for firm matches. Some rows mark clone size as missing; the rest say once, few, many or name a class of expanded clone.

clone size	D gene	V gene	J gene	CDR3 protein	CDR3 DNA
few	-	TRBV7-6	TRBJ1-6	CASSPRTENSPLHF	TGTGCCAGCAGCCCCCGGACAGAGAATTCACCCCTCCACTTT
-	-	TRBV2	TRBJ2-7	CASREQGFGSYEQYF	TGTGCCAGCAGGGAACAGGGATTTGGGTCCTACGAGCAGTACTTC
-	-	TRBV18	TRBJ2-5	CASSPQMGLGETQYF	TGTGCCAGCTCACCCCAGATGGGGCTGGGGGAGACCCAGTACTTC
-	TRBD1	TRBV6-1	TRBJ2-1	CASSRQGAPNEQFF	TGTGCCAGCAGCCGACAGGGGGCGCCGAATGAGCAGTTCTTC
-	TRBD2	TRBV29-1	TRBJ2-1	CSVEGLAGGGSEQFF	TGCAGCGTTGAAGGACTAGCGGGGGGGGGCAGTGAGCAGTTCTTC
-	-	TRBV7-2	TRBJ1-1	CASSAVPGERTEAFF	TGTGCCAGCAGCGCGGTACCGGGGGAACGCACTGAAGCTTTCTTT
few	TRBD2	TRBV11-2	TRBJ2-1	CASSLGLAGVDNEQFF	TGTGCCAGCAGCTTAGGACTAGCGGGGGTGGACAATGAGCAGTTCTTC
large	-	TRBV10-3	TRBJ2-5	CAVGSLQTQYF	TGTGCCGTAGGTAGCCTACAGACCCAGTACTTC
-	TRBD1	TRBV5-6	TRBJ2-7	CASSPGDSYYEQYF	TGTGCCAGCAGCCCTGGGGACAGCTACTACGAGCAGTACTTC
once	TRBD2	TRBV10-3	TRBJ2-1	CAIMASGGGNEQFF	TGTGCCATTATGGCTAGCGGGGGAGGGAATGAGCAGTTCTTC
few	-	TRBV7-2	TRBJ2-7	CASSFGADSYEQYF	TGTGCCAGCAGCTTCGGCGCGGACTCCTACGAGCAGTACTTC
-	-	TRBV6-1	TRBJ1-5	CASSARDARQPQHF	TGTGCCAGCAGTGCTCGGGATGCGCGGCAGCCCCAGCATTTT
-	-	TRBV7-3	TRBJ2-7	CASSLTVGHRGEQYF	TGTGCCAGCAGCTTAACGGTTGGGCACCGGGGGGAGCAGTACTTC
-	-	TRBV19	TRBJ2-5	CASSMDREETQYF	TGTGCCAGTAGTATGGACAGAGAAGAGACCCAGTACTTC
-	TRBD1	TRBV5-1	TRBJ2-5	CASSWNRGQETQYF	TGCGCCAGCAGCTGGAACAGGGGACAAGAGACCCAGTACTTC
-	-	TRBV18	TRBJ1-2	CASSPPMTGPNVNYGYTF	TGTGCCAGCTCACCGCCTATGACAGGCCCCAACGTTAACTATGGCTACACCTTC
-	TRBD2	TRBV19	TRBJ2-7	CASSTTSRSSYEQYF	TGTGCCAGTAGTACGACTAGCAGGAGCTCCTACGAGCAGTACTTC
-	-	TRBV18	TRBJ2-3	CASSPPRIPGTDTQYF	TGTGCCAGCTCACCACCGAGGATCCCTGGCACAGATACGCAGTATTTT
-	-	TRBV29-1	TRBJ2-6	CSVGSSSGANVLTF	TGCAGCGTTGGGAGCTCCTCTGGGGCCAACGTCCTGACTTTC
-	TRBD2	TRBV7-6	TRBJ2-5	CASSLAPAGQETQYF	TGTGCCAGCAGCTTAGCCCCAGCGGGGCAAGAGACCCAGTACTTC
-	TRBD1	TRBV7-2	TRBJ1-2	CASSSGTGVFSYGYTF	TGTGCCAGCAGCTCCGGGACAGGGGTATTCTCCTATGGCTACACCTTC
-	-	TRBV11-2	TRBJ2-6	CASSEGEANVLTF	TGTGCCAGCAGCGAAGGGGAGGCCAACGTCCTGACTTTC
-	TRBD1	TRBV5-4	TRBJ1-2	CASSWDRKLGYGYTF	TGTGCCAGCAGCTGGGACAGAAAGTTAGGGTATGGCTACACCTTC
-	-	TRBV9	TRBJ2-6	CASLTLKQSRANVLTF	TGTGCCAGCTTAACCCTCAAACAAAGTCGGGCCAACGTCCTGACTTTC
-	-	TRBV5-4	TRBJ2-7	CASSRPLAPQYF	TGTGCCAGCAGCCGTCCTCTAGCGCCACAGTACTTC
-	TRBD1	TRBV6-5	TRBJ2-7	CASSRGQGVYEQYF	TGTGCCAGCAGTCGCGGTCAGGGGGTGTACGAGCAGTACTTC
-	TRBD1	TRBV7-2	TRBJ1-5	CASSRRDRGSPQHF	TGTGCCAGCAGCCGCCGGGACAGGGGCTCCCCCCAGCATTTT
-	-	TRBV15	TRBJ1-1	CATSSRQVNTEAFF	TGTGCCACCAGCAGTCGACAGGTGAACACTGAAGCTTTCTTT
-	TRBD1	TRBV19	TRBJ2-2	CASWGRGLYHTGELFF	TGTGCCAGCTGGGGCAGGGGGCTTTACCACACCGGGGAGCTGTTTTTT
-	-	TRBV14	TRBJ2-7	CASAPMRASSEQYF	TGTGCCAGCGCCCCTATGAGGGCTAGCAGCGAGCAGTACTTC
-	-	TRBV4-3	TRBJ1-3	CASSQDLSSGNTIYF	TGCGCCAGCAGCCAAGATCTCTCCAGTGGAAACACCATATATTTT
-	-	TRBV9	TRBJ2-1	CASSGLGTLNEQFF	TGTGCCAGCAGCGGACTAGGGACCCTCAATGAGCAGTTCTTC
-	-	TRBV4-2	TRBJ1-2	CASSQVETAIYGYTF	TGTGCCAGCAGCCAAGTAGAGACAGCAATTTATGGCTACACCTTC
-	-	TRBV20-1	TRBJ1-2	CSEEGGYGYTF	TGCAGTGAAGAGGGCGGCTATGGCTACACCTTC
-	-	TRBV10-3	TRBJ2-1	CAIRDQVSGNEQFF	TGTGCCATCAGGGACCAGGTATCGGGGAATGAGCAGTTCTTC
-	-	TRBV10-2	TRBJ1-5	CASSESGGLGNQPQHF	TGCGCCAGCAGTGAGTCGGGGGGGCTGGGCAATCAGCCCCAGCATTTT
-	TRBD2	TRBV19	TRBJ2-2	CATSRREGTGELFF	TGTGCCACCAGCCGGCGGGAGGGTACCGGGGAGCTGTTTTTT
-	TRBD1	TRBV18	TRBJ2-1	CASSPRTGATYNEQFF	TGTGCCAGCTCACCGCGGACAGGGGCAACCTACAATGAGCAGTTCTTC
-	TRBD1	TRBV15	TRBJ2-2	CATSQGAANTGELFF	TGTGCCACCAGCCAGGGGGCGGCGAACACCGGGGAGCTGTTTTTT
-	-	TRBV7-3	TRBJ2-3	CASSPSRGTDTQYF	TGTGCCAGCAGCCCAAGCAGGGGTACGGATACGCAGTATTTT
-	TRBD1	TRBV5-1	TRBJ2-7	CASSLTGGPYEQYF	TGCGCCAGCAGCTTAACAGGGGGGCCCTACGAGCAGTACTTC
once	TRBD1	TRBV18	TRBJ1-3	CASSRTGDGNTIYF	TGTGCCAGCTCACGGACAGGGGATGGAAACACCATATATTTT
-	-	TRBV10-3	TRBJ1-5	CAFPMPQGRGAGNQPQHF	TGTGCCTTCCCCATGCCACAGGGAAGGGGAGCGGGCAATCAGCCCCAGCATTTT